The TCR beta chain described here comes from a study of blood T cells in healthy people across ages. Each sample gave at least 7 million isolated PBMCs. Total RNA, at least 5.5 micrograms per sample, came from PBMCs. This clonotype was counted a few times. Its antigen is unknown. Overall study findings and caveats: From one million sequenced T cells, diversity estimates were lower bounds. The study lacked donor CMV status, which possibly confounded expanded clonotype changes.

Alongside a J-beta primer mix, a sample-barcoded 5' primer served in a second PCR lasting roughly 7 to 11 cycles. One entry per CDR3 protein results from TCRdb running MiXCR on the 5' RACE reads. Here the sample spans 700,000 or so distinct CDR3 sequences, 22% being singletons. The CDR3 is 14 amino acids. Germline V gene lookup returns CDR1 SGHRS and CDR2 YFSETQ. The V gene end was trimmed by 2 bases and the J gene end by 5 bases; junction bases not matched to a gene: 5. The receptor comes from a man aged 70 or older in good health. This chain links TRBV5-1 with TRBJ2-3; 7 bases are shared with TRBD1. Material for sequencing was blood. In nucleotides, the CDR3 is TGCGCCAGCAGCTTCAGGGGGAGTAAAGATACGCAGTATTTT. This codes for CASSFRGSKDTQYF.